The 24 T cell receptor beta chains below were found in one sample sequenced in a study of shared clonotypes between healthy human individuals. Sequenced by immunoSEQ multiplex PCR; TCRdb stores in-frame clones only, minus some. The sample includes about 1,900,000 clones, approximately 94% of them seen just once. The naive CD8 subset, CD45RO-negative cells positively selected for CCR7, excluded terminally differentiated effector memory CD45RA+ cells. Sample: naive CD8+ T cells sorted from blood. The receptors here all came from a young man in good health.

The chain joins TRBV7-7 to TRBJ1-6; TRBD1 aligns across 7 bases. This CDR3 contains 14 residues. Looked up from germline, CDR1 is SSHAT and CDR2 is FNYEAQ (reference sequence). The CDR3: CARPGQLFYSPLHF. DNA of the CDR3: TGTGCTAGACCGGGACAGCTTTTTTATTCACCCCTCCACTTT.

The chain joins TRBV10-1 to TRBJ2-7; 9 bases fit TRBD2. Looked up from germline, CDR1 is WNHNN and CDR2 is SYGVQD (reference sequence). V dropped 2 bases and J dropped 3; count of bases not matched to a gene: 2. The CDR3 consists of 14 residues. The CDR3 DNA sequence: TGCGCCAGCAGTGAGACTAGCGGGTTCTACGAGCAGTACTTC. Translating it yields CASSETSGFYEQYF.

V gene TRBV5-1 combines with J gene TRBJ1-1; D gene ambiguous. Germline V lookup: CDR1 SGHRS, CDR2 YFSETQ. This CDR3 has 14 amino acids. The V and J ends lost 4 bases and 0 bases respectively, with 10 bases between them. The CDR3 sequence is CASSPTDMNTEAFF. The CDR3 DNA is TGCGCCAGCAGCCCTACTGACATGAACACTGAAGCTTTCTTT.

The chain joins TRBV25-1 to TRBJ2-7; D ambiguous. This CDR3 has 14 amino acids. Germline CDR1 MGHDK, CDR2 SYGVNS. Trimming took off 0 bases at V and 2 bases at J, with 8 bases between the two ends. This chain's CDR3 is CASSEYGWPYEQYF. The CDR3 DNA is TGTGCCAGCAGTGAATATGGGTGGCCCTACGAGCAGTACTTC.

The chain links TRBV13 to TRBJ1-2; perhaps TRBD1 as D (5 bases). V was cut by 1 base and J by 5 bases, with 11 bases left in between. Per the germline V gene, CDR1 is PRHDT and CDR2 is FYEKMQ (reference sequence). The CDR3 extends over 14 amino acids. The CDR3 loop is CASSLAGGEYGYTF. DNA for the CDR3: TGTGCCAGCAGCTTAGCGGGGGGAGAGTATGGCTACACCTTC. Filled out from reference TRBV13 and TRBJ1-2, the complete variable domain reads AAGVIQSPRHLIKEKRETATLKCYPIPRHDTVYWYQQGPGQDPQFLISFYEKMQSDKGSIPDRFSAQQFSDYHSELNMSSLELGDSALYFCASSLAGGEYGYTFGSGTRLTVV.

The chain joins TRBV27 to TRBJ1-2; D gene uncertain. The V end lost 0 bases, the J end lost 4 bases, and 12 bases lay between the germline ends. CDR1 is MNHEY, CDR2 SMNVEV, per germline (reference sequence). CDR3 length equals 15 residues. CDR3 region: CASSLSWGSSYGYTF. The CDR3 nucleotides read TGTGCCAGCAGTTTATCCTGGGGTAGTAGCTATGGCTACACCTTC.

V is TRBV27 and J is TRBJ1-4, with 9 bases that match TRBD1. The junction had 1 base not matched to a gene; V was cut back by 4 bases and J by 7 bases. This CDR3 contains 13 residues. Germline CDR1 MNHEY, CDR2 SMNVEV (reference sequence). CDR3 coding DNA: TGTGCCAGCAGTTGGGGACAGGGTGAAAAACTGTTTTTT. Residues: CASSWGQGEKLFF.

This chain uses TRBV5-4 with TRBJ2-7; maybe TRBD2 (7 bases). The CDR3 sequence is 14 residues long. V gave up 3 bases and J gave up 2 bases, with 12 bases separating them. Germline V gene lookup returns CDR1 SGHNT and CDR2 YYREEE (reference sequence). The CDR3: CASSWGGPPYEQYF. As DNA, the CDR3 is TGTGCCAGCAGCTGGGGGGGGCCCCCCTACGAGCAGTACTTC.

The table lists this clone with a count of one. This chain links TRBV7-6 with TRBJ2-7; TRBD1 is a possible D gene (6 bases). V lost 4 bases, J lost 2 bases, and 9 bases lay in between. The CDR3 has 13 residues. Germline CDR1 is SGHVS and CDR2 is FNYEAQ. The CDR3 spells CASSWTETYEQYF. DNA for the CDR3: TGTGCCAGCAGCTGGACAGAGACCTACGAGCAGTACTTC.

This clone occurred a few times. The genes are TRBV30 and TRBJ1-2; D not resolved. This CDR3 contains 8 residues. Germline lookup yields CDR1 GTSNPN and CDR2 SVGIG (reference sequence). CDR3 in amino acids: CAYDGYTF. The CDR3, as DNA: TGTGCTTATGATGGCTACACCTTC.

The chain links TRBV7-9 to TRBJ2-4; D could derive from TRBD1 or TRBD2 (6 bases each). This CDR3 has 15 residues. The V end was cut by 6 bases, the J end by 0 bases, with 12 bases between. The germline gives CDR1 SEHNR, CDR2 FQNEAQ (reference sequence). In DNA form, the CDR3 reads TGTGCCAGCAGTTCGGGGGCTATAGCCAAAAACATTCAGTACTTC. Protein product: CASSSGAIAKNIQYF.

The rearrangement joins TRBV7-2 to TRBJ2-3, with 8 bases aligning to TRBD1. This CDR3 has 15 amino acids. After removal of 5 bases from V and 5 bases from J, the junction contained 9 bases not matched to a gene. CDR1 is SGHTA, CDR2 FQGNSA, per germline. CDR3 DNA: TGTGCCAGCAGCCCCCGGACAGGGCTGGGAGATACGCAGTATTTT. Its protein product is CASSPRTGLGDTQYF. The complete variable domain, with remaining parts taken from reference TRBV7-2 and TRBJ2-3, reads GAGVSQSPSNKVTEKGKDVELRCDPISGHTALYWYRQSLGQGLEFLIYFQGNSAPDKSGLPSDRFSAERTGGSVSTLTIQRTQQEDSAVYLCASSPRTGLGDTQYFGPGTRLTVL.

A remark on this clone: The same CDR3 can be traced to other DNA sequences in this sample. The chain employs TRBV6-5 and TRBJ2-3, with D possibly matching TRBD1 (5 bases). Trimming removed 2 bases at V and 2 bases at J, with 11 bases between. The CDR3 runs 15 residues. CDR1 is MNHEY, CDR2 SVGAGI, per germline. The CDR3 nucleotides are TGTGCCAGCAGTTACGGGGCAGGGAACACAGATACGCAGTATTTT. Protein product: CASSYGAGNTDTQYF.

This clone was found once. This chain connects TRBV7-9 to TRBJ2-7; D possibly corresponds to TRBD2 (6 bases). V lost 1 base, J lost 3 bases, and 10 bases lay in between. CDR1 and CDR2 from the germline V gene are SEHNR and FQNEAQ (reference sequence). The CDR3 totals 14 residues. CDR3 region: CASSLVEGVYEQYF. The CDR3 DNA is TGTGCCAGCAGCTTAGTGGAGGGCGTCTACGAGCAGTACTTC. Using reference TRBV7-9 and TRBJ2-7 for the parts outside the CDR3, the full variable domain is DTGVSQNPRHKITKRGQNVTFRCDPISEHNRLYWYRQTLGQGPEFLTYFQNEAQLEKSRLLSDRFSAERPKGSFSTLEIQRTEQGDSAMYLCASSLVEGVYEQYFGPGTRLTVT.

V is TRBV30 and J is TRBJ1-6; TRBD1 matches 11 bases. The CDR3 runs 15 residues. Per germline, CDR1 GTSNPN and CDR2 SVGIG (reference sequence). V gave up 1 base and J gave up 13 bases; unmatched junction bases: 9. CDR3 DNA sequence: TGTGCCTGGAGTGATTTTGGGGACAGGGGGATTCCCCTCCACTTT. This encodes CAWSDFGDRGIPLHF.

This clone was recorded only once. The CDR3 sequence: CASSSPSSGDSTDTQYF. As DNA, the CDR3 is TGTGCCAGCAGCTCCCCATCTAGCGGGGATAGCACAGATACGCAGTATTTT. This chain links TRBV9 with TRBJ2-3; the match to TRBD2 covers 9 bases. Germline trimming cut 4 bases from V and 0 bases from J; bases unmatched to any gene: 9. Germline CDR1 reads SGDLS; CDR2 reads YYNGEE. The CDR3 sequence is 17 residues long.

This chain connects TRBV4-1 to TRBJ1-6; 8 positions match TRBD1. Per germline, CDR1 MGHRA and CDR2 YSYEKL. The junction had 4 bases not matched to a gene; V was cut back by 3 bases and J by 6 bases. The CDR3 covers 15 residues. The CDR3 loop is CASSQDREGNSPLHF. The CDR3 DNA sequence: TGCGCCAGCAGCCAGGACAGGGAGGGTAATTCACCCCTCCACTTT.

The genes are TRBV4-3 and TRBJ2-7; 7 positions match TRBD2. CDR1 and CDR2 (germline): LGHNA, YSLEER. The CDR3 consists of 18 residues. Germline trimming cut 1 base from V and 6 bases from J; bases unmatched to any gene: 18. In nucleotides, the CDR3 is TGCGCCAGCAGCCAAGCGAGTATTAGCGGGTCGGCCTTCTCCGAGCAGTACTTC. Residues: CASSQASISGSAFSEQYF.

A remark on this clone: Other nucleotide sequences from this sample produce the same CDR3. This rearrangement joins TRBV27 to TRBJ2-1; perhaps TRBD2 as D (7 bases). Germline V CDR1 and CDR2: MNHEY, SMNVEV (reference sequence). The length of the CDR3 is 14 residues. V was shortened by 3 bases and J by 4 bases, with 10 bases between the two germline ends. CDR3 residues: CASSFGGAYNEQFF. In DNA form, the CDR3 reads TGTGCCAGCAGTTTTGGGGGGGCGTACAATGAGCAGTTCTTC.

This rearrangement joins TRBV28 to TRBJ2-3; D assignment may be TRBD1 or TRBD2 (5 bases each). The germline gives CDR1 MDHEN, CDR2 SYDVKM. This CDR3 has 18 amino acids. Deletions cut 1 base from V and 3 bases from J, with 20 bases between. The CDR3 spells CASSLSGSGHRNTDTQYF. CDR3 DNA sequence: TGTGCCAGCAGTTTATCAGGGAGCGGCCATAGGAATACAGATACGCAGTATTTT. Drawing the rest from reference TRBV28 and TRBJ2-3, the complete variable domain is DVKVTQSSRYLVKRTGEKVFLECVQDMDHENMFWYRQDPGLGLRLIYFSYDVKMKEKGDIPEGYSVSREKKERFSLILESASTNQTSMYLCASSLSGSGHRNTDTQYFGPGTRLTVL.

The CDR3 spells CASSYLYSTDTQYF. As DNA, the CDR3 is TGTGCCAGCAGCTATCTTTATAGCACAGATACGCAGTATTTT. V gene TRBV5-6 combines with J gene TRBJ2-3; D unresolved. This CDR3 region has 14 residues. V was cut by 3 bases and J by 0 bases, with 8 bases left in between. CDR1 and CDR2 (germline): SGHDT, YYEEEE.

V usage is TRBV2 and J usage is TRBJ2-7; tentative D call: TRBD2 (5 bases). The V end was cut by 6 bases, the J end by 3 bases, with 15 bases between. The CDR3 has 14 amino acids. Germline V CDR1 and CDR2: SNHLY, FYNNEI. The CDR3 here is CASRAGRSNYEQYF. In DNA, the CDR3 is TGTGCCAGCAGGGCGGGCAGGAGCAACTACGAGCAGTACTTC.

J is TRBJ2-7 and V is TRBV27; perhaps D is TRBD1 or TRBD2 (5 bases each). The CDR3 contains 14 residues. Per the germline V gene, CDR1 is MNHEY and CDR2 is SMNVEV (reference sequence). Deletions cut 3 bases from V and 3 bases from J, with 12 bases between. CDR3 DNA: TGTGCCAGCAGTTTCGGGGCAGGATACTACGAGCAGTACTTC. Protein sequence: CASSFGAGYYEQYF.

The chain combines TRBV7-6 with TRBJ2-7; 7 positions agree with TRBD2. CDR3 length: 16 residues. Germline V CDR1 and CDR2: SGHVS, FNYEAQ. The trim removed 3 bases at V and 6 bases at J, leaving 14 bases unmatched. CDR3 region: CASSFSPGTTTSEQYF. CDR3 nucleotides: TGTGCCAGCAGCTTCTCCCCCGGGACTACAACTTCCGAGCAGTACTTC.